This TCR beta chain was identified in a study of T cell repertoires in cytomegalovirus infection. Study background: Matching HLA type and CMV infection were both indicated by public TCR beta signatures. Study results and limitations: Dominating the ex vivo response were TCR beta clonotypes that were CMV-specific and HLA-C-restricted. Of the TCR beta families, the public ones yielded a cumulative frequency that identified carriers of CMV plus the relevant HLA.

The ends were cut back, 3 bases at V and 6 bases at J, with 17 bases in the middle. The CDR3 runs to 15 residues. Germline V lookup: CDR1 KGHSH, CDR2 LQKENI. This clonotype was counted a few times. Its antigen is unknown. TCRdb re-analysed the reads in MiXCR, keeping a single row per CDR3 protein. Of approximately 500,000 distinct CDR3 sequences listed, 26% are singletons. The sample was PBMCs. The V call is TRBV18, the J call TRBJ1-1; D remains unclear. The origin of this receptor is a human donor in good health (CMV status not recorded). Some clones in this sample may be carry-over from other donors' samples. The CDR3 loop reads CASSPGLSISAEAFF. DNA of the CDR3: TGTGCCAGCTCACCGGGCCTCAGTATAAGCGCTGAAGCTTTCTTT.